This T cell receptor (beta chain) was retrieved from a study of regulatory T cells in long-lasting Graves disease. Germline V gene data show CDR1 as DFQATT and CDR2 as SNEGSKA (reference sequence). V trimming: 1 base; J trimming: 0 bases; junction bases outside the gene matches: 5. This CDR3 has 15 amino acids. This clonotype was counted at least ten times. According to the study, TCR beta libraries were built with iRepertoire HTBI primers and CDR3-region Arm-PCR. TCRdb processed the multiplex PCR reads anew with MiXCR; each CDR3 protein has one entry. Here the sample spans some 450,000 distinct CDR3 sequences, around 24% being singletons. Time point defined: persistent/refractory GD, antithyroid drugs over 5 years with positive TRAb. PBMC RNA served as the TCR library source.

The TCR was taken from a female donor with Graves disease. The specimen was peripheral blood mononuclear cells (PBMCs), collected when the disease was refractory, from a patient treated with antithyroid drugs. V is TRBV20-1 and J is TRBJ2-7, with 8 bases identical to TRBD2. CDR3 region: CSARGLSGASYEQYF. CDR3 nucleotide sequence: TGCAGTGCTAGAGGCCTTAGCGGGGCCTCCTACGAGCAGTACTTC.